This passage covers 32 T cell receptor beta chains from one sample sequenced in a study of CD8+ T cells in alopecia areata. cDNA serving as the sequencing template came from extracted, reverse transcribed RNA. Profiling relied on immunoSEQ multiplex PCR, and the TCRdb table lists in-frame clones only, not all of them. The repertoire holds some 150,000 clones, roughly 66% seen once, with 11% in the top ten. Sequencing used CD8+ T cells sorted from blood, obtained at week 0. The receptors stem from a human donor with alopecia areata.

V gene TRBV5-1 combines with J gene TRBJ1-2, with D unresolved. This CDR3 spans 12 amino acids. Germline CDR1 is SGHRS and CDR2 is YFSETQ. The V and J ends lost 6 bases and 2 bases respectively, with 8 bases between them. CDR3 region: CASISPNYGYTF. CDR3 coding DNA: TGCGCCAGCATAAGTCCAAACTATGGCTACACCTTC.

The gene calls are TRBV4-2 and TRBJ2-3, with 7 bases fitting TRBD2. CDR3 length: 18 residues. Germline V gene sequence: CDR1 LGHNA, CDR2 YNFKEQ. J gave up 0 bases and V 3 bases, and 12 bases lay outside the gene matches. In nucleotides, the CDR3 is TGTGCCAGCAGCCACCAACCGGGAGGCGGGGATAGCACAGATACGCAGTATTTT. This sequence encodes CASSHQPGGGDSTDTQYF.

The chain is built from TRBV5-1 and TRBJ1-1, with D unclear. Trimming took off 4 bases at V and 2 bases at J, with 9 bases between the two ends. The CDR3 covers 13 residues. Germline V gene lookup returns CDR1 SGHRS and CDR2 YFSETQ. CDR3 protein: CASSPSGNTEAFF. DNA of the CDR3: TGCGCCAGCAGCCCCTCGGGAAACACTGAAGCTTTCTTT.

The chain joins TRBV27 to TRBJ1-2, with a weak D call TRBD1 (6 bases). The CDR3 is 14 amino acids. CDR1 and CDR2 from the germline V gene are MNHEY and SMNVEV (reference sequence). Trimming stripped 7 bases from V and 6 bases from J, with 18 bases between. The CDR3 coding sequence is TGTGCCAGCAACCCAGGGGTGCCAGGGGATGGCTACACCTTC. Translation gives CASNPGVPGDGYTF.

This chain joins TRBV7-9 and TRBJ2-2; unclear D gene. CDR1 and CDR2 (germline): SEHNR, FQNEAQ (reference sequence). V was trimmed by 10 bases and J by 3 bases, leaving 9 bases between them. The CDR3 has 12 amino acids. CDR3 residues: CATPGYTGELFF. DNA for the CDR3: TGTGCCACCCCTGGGTACACCGGGGAGCTGTTTTTT.

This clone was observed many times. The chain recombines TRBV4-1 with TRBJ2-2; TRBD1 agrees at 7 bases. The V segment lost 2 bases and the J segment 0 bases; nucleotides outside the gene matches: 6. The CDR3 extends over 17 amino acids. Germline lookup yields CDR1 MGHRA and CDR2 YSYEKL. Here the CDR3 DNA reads TGCGCCAGCAGCCAACCCAGGACAGGCCCGAACACCGGGGAGCTGTTTTTT. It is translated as CASSQPRTGPNTGELFF.

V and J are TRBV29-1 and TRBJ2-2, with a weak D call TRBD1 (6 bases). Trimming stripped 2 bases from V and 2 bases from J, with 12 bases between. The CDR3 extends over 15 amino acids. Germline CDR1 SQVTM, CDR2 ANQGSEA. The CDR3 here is CSVERGRGNTGELFF. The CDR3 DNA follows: TGCAGCGTTGAACGTGGCAGGGGAAACACCGGGGAGCTGTTTTTT.

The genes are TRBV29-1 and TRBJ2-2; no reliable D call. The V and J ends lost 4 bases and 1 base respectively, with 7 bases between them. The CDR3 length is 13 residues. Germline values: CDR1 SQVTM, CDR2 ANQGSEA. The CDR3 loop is CSVVSGNTGELFF. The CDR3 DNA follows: TGCAGCGTTGTATCAGGGAACACCGGGGAGCTGTTTTTT.

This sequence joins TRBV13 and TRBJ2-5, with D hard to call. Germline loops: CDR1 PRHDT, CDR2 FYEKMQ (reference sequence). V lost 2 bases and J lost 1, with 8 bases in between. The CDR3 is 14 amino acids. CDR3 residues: CASSLSQPQETQYF. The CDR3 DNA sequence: TGTGCCAGCAGCTTAAGCCAGCCCCAAGAGACCCAGTACTTC.

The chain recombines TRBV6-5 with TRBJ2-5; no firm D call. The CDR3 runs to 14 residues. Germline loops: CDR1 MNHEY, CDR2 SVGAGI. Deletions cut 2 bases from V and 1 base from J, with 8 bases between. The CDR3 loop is CASSYGARQETQYF. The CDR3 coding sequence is TGTGCCAGCAGTTACGGAGCGCGCCAAGAGACCCAGTACTTC.

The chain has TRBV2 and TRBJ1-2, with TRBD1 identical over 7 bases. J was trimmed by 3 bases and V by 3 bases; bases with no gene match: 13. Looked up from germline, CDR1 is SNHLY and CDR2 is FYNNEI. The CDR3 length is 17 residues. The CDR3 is CASSDDPATGQHYGYTF. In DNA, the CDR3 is TGTGCCAGCAGTGACGATCCCGCCACGGGACAGCACTATGGCTACACCTTC.

The CDR3 DNA reads TGTGCCAGCAGCTCTAGGACTAGCGGGGGCCTCTACAATGAGCAGTTCTTC. Its protein is CASSSRTSGGLYNEQFF. V usage is TRBV5-6 and J usage is TRBJ2-1; 13 bases align to TRBD2. Per germline, CDR1 SGHDT and CDR2 YYEEEE. After removal of 3 bases from V and 3 bases from J, the junction contained 6 bases not matched to a gene. CDR3 length: 17 amino acids.

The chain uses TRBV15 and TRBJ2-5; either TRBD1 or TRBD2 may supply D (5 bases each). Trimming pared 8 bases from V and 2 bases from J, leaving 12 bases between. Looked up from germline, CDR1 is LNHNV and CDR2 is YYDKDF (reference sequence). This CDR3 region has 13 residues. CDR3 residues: CATGGSGQETQYF. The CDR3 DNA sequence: TGTGCCACCGGAGGATCAGGGCAAGAGACCCAGTACTTC. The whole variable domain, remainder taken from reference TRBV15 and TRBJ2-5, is DAMVIQNPRYQVTQFGKPVTLSCSQTLNHNVMYWYQQKSSQAPKLLFHYYDKDFNNEADTPDNFQSRRPNTSFCFLDIRSPGLGDTAMYLCATGGSGQETQYFGPGTRLLVL.

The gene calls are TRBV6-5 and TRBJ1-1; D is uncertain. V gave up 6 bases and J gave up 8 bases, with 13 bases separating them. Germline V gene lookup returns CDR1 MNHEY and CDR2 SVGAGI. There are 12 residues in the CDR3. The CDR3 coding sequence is TGTGCCAGCAGCCTTGCAGGTGGGGAAGCTTTCTTT. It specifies CASSLAGGEAFF.

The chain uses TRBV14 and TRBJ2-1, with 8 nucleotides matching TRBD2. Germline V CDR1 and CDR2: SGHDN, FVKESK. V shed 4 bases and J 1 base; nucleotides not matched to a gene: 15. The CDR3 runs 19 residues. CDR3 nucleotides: TGTGCCAGCAGCCTTCCAAGCGACGGGGGGGCCTTTTCCTACAATGAGCAGTTCTTC. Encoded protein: CASSLPSDGGAFSYNEQFF. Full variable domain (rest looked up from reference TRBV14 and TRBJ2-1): EAGVTQFPSHSVIEKGQTVTLRCDPISGHDNLYWYRRVMGKEIKFLLHFVKESKQDESGMPNNRFLAERTGGTYSTLKVQPAELEDSGVYFCASSLPSDGGAFSYNEQFFGPGTRLTVL.

CDR3 sequence reads: CASRVQGRNQPQHF. The CDR3 DNA sequence: TGCGCCAGCAGGGTACAGGGACGAAATCAGCCCCAGCATTTT. V is TRBV10-1 and J is TRBJ1-5; a possible D gene is TRBD1 (6 bases). Trimming took off 6 bases at V and 4 bases at J, with 13 bases between the two ends. Per the germline V gene, CDR1 is WNHNN and CDR2 is SYGVQD (reference sequence). CDR3 length: 14 residues.

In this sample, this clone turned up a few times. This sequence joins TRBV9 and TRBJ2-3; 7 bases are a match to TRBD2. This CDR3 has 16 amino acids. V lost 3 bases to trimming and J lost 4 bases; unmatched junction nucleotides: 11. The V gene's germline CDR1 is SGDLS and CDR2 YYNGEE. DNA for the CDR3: TGTGCCAGCAGCGAGACGGGGGGAGGATACGCAGATACGCAGTATTTT. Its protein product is CASSETGGGYADTQYF.

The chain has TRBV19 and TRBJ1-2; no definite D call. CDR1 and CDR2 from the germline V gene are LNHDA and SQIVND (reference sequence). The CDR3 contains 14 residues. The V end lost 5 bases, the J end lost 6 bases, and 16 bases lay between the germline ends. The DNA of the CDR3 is TGTGCCAGTAGTCAGCTACGGGGTCCCCATGGCTACACCTTC. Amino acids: CASSQLRGPHGYTF.

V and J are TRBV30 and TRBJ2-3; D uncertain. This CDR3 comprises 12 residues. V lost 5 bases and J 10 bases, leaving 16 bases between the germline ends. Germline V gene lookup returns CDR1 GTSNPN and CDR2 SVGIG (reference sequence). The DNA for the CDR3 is TGTGCCTGGTCCCGGGCTCCGTTGGCGCAGTATTTT. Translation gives CAWSRAPLAQYF.

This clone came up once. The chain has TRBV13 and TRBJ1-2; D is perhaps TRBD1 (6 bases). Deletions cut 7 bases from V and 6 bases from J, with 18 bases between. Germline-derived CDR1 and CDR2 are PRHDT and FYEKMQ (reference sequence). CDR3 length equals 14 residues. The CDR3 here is CASTQTRGIHGYTF. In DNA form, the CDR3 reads TGTGCCAGCACCCAGACCAGGGGAATCCATGGCTACACCTTC.

CDR3 DNA sequence: TGCAGCGTTGAAGGGGAGAGAGTGGATACGCAGTATTTT. This encodes CSVEGERVDTQYF. J is TRBJ2-3 and V is TRBV29-1; D is perhaps TRBD2 (5 bases). Germline loops: CDR1 SQVTM, CDR2 ANQGSEA. Trimming took 1 base from V and 6 from J, leaving 11 bases between them. The CDR3 runs to 13 residues.

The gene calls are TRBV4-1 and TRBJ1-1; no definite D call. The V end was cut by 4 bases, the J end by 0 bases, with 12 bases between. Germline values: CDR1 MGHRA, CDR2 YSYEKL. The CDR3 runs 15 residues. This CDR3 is CASSPTVGLNTEAFF. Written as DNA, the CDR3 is TGCGCCAGCAGCCCCACTGTAGGACTGAACACTGAAGCTTTCTTT.

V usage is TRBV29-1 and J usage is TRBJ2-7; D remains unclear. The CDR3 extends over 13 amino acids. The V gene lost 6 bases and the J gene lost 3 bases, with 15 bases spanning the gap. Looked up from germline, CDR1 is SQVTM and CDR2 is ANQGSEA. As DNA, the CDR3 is TGCAGCGTCAAGGACGGTACTTACTACGAGCAGTACTTC. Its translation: CSVKDGTYYEQYF.

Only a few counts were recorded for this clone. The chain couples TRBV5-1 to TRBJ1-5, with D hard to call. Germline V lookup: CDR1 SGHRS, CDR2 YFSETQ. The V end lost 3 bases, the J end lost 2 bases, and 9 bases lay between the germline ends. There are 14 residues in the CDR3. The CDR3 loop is CASSSTPGNQPQHF. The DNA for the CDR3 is TGCGCCAGCAGCTCCACCCCCGGCAATCAGCCCCAGCATTTT.

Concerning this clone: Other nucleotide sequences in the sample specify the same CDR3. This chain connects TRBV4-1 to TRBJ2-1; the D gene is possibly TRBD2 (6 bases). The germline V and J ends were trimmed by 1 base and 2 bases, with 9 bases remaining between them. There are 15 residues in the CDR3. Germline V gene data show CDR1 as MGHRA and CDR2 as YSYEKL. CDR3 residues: CASSQVRGTYNEQFF. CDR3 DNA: TGCGCCAGCAGCCAAGTACGGGGGACCTACAATGAGCAGTTCTTC.

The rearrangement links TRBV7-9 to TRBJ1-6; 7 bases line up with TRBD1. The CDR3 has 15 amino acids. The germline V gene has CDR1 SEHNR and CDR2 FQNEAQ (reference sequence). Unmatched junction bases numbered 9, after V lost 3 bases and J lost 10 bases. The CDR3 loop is CASSFTGDLRSPLHF. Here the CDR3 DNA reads TGTGCCAGCAGCTTTACAGGGGATTTACGGTCACCCCTCCACTTT.

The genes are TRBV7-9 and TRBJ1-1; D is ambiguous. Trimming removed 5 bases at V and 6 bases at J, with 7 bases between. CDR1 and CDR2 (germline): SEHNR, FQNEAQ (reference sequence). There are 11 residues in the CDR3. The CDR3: CASSQVAEAFF. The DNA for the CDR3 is TGTGCCAGCAGCCAAGTAGCTGAAGCTTTCTTT.

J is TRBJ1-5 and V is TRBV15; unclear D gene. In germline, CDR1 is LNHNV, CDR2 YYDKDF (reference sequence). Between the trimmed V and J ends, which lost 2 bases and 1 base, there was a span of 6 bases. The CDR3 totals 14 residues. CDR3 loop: CATSRPGSNQPQHF. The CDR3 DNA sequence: TGTGCCACCAGCAGACCTGGGAGCAATCAGCCCCAGCATTTT.

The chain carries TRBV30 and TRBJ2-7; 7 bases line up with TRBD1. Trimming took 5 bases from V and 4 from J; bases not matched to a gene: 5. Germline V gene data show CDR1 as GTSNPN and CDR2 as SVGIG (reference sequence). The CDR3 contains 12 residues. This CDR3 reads CAWSTGMYEQYF. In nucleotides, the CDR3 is TGTGCCTGGTCGACAGGGATGTACGAGCAGTACTTC.

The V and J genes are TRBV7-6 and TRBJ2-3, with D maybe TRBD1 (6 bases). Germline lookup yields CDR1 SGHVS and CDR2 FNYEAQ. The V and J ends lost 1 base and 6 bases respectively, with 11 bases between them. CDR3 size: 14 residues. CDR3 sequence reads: CASSLGTVHDTQYF. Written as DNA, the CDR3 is TGTGCCAGCAGCTTAGGGACAGTCCATGATACGCAGTATTTT. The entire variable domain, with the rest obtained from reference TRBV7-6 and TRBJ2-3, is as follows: GAGVSQSPRYKVTKRGQDVALRCDPISGHVSLYWYRQALGQGPEFLTYFNYEAQQDKSGLPNDRFSAERPEGSISTLTIQRTEQRDSAMYRCASSLGTVHDTQYFGPGTRLTVL.

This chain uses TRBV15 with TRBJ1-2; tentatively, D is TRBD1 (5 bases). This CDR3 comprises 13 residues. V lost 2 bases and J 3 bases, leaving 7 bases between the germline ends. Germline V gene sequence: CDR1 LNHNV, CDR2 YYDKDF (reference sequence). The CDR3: CATSRSGDYGYTF. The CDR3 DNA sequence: TGTGCCACCAGCAGATCGGGGGACTATGGCTACACCTTC.

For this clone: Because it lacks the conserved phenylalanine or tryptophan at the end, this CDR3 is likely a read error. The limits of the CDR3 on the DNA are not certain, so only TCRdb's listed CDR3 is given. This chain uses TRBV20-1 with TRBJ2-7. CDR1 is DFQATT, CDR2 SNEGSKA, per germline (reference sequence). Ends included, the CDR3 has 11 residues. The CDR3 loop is CSANCGNSWWI.